These 17 T cell receptor beta chains share one sample of origin, sequenced in a study of control samples from healthy donors and cancer patients. Using immunoSEQ multiplex PCR, the repertoire was profiled, and TCRdb retains in-frame clones only, with some absent. The table has about 150,000 clones, approximately 90% seen once. Material: blood. The receptors were gathered from a woman aged 25-40 years in good health.

This clone was counted a single time. The rearrangement links TRBV28 to TRBJ2-3; D may be TRBD2 (6 bases). Trimming removed 6 bases at V and 1 base at J, with 11 bases between. CDR1 is MDHEN and CDR2 is SYDVKM in the germline V gene. The CDR3 is made up of 14 amino acids. The CDR3 region is CASSPTGGTDTQYF. As DNA, the CDR3 is TGTGCCAGCAGCCCGACGGGGGGCACAGATACGCAGTATTTT.

The rearrangement joins TRBV24-1 to TRBJ2-7, with D unresolved. With 3 bases removed from V and 0 bases from J, the gap between germline ends came to 14 bases. CDR3 length: 16 residues. Per germline, CDR1 KGHDR and CDR2 SFDVKD. As DNA, the CDR3 is TGTGCCACCAGTGATCCCCGCGCACTCCACTCCTACGAGCAGTACTTC. Translated, it gives CATSDPRALHSYEQYF.

The CDR3 here is CASRLASSGYNEQFF. CDR3 in DNA: TGCGCCAGCAGACTGGCGTCTAGCGGCTACAATGAGCAGTTCTTC. This chain links TRBV5-1 with TRBJ2-1; 7 nucleotides align to TRBD2. Germline loops: CDR1 SGHRS, CDR2 YFSETQ. The CDR3 sequence is 15 residues long. J lost 3 bases, V lost 5 bases, and 8 bases had no gene match.

The count of this clone is one. This chain uses TRBV10-3 with TRBJ2-6; no reliable D call. CDR3 length equals 14 residues. Trimming pared 4 bases from V and 3 bases from J, leaving 7 bases between. Per germline, CDR1 ENHRY and CDR2 SYGVKD. Written as DNA, the CDR3 is TGTGCCATCAGTGCAGTCGGTGGGGCCAACGTCCTGACTTTC. The encoded protein is CAISAVGGANVLTF.

The V and J genes are TRBV7-9 and TRBJ2-7; D is perhaps TRBD1 or TRBD2 (5 bases each). The CDR3 is made up of 13 amino acids. Trimming cost V 3 bases and J 3 bases, with 9 bases left between them. Germline CDR1 and CDR2: SEHNR and FQNEAQ (reference sequence). The CDR3 DNA is TGTGCCAGCAGCTTGGGGGTCCGCTACGAGCAGTACTTC. It is translated as CASSLGVRYEQYF.

The chain links TRBV11-2 to TRBJ2-1, with D tentatively TRBD2 (6 bases). This CDR3 comprises 15 residues. Germline V gene lookup returns CDR1 SGHAT and CDR2 FQNNGV. Deletions cut 4 bases from V and 7 bases from J, with 17 bases between. The CDR3 sequence is CASSWDSRGGNEQFF. CDR3 bases: TGTGCCAGCAGCTGGGACTCTCGGGGCGGGAATGAGCAGTTCTTC.

The chain links TRBV14 to TRBJ2-5; D not certain. Per germline, CDR1 SGHDN and CDR2 FVKESK. This CDR3 is 12 amino acids long. Trimming removed 6 bases at V and 5 bases at J, with 10 bases between. This CDR3 reads CASSLAVETQYF. CDR3 DNA sequence: TGTGCCAGCAGTTTGGCGGTTGAGACCCAGTACTTC.

This chain connects TRBV6-5 to TRBJ2-7; 8 nucleotides match TRBD1. Looked up from germline, CDR1 is MNHEY and CDR2 is SVGAGI. V shed 7 bases, J shed 3 bases, and the junction held 8 bases outside the gene matches. The length of the CDR3 is 14 residues. CDR3 bases: TGTGCCAGCACTTCGGACAGGGCTGTCTACGAGCAGTACTTC. As protein: CASTSDRAVYEQYF.

This clone was detected only a few times. The chain is built from TRBV11-1 and TRBJ1-2; D unresolved. The CDR3 length is 15 residues. Germline V gene lookup returns CDR1 SGHAT and CDR2 FQDESV (reference sequence). Deletions cut 6 bases from V and 4 bases from J, with 18 bases between. The CDR3 DNA is TGTGCCAGCAGTGGGGTTGGCGCCCCATCCTATGGCTACACCTTC. This translates into CASSGVGAPSYGYTF.

The J gene is TRBJ1-2, the V gene TRBV19; D ambiguous. Trimming removed 7 bases from V and 9 bases from J, with 21 bases in between. The CDR3 is 14 amino acids. CDR1 LNHDA and CDR2 SQIVND come from the germline V gene (reference sequence). The CDR3 DNA is TGTGCCAGTATTCAGGAACACGGCGGAGCGAGCTACACCTTC. Protein sequence: CASIQEHGGASYTF.

The chain links TRBV10-3 to TRBJ1-3, with 9 bases identical to TRBD1. Germline lookup yields CDR1 ENHRY and CDR2 SYGVKD. The CDR3 is 14 residues long. Trimming cost V 7 bases and J 5 bases; bases outside gene matches: 6. The DNA for the CDR3 is TGTGCCATCACCGGGACAGGGTCACGAAACACCATATATTTT. Encoded protein: CAITGTGSRNTIYF.

The chain uses TRBV7-3 and TRBJ2-3, with D perhaps TRBD1 or TRBD2 (5 bases each). This CDR3 has 13 residues. Trimming removed 5 bases from V and 0 bases from J, with 6 bases in between. CDR1 SGHTA and CDR2 FQGTGA come from the germline V gene. CDR3 loop: CASSRDSTDTQYF. The CDR3 nucleotides read TGTGCCAGCAGCCGGGACAGCACAGATACGCAGTATTTT.

The chain carries TRBV6-1 and TRBJ2-5; possibly TRBD1 or TRBD2 for D (5 bases each). Germline CDR1 reads MNHNS; CDR2 reads SASEGT. The CDR3 sequence is 15 residues long. The germline V and J ends were trimmed by 2 bases and 2 bases, with 12 bases remaining between them. The CDR3 DNA follows: TGTGCCAGCAGTGAATGGGGCGGGTCGCAAGAGACCCAGTACTTC. Its protein product is CASSEWGGSQETQYF.

This chain joins TRBV6-5 and TRBJ1-3; D gene ambiguous. Per the germline V gene, CDR1 is MNHEY and CDR2 is SVGAGI. V was pared by 6 bases and J by 4 bases, with 10 bases between. The CDR3 extends over 13 amino acids. The CDR3 DNA follows: TGTGCCAGCAGCGGGGTGGGCGGAAACACCATATATTTT. Its protein is CASSGVGGNTIYF.

The chain uses TRBV7-9 and TRBJ2-7; the D gene is possibly TRBD2 (6 bases). The CDR3 length is 14 residues. Germline CDR1 reads SEHNR; CDR2 reads FQNEAQ (reference sequence). V lost 7 bases to trimming and J lost 2 bases, with 15 bases between them. CDR3 DNA: TGTGCCAGCACTCGGGAGAGGGGACCCTACGAGCAGTACTTC. It encodes CASTRERGPYEQYF.

This clone was recorded once. The sample holds other DNA sequences that translate to the same CDR3. The chain joins TRBV28 to TRBJ2-6, with TRBD2 matching 12 bases. Germline V CDR1 and CDR2: MDHEN, SYDVKM. V shed 6 bases and J 0 bases; nucleotides not matched to a gene: 3. The CDR3 contains 17 residues. CDR3 residues: CASSPGLAGSGANVLTF. CDR3 coding DNA: TGTGCCAGCAGCCCGGGACTAGCGGGCTCTGGGGCCAACGTCCTGACTTTC. Full variable domain (outside the CDR3, taken from reference TRBV28 and TRBJ2-6): DVKVTQSSRYLVKRTGEKVFLECVQDMDHENMFWYRQDPGLGLRLIYFSYDVKMKEKGDIPEGYSVSREKKERFSLILESASTNQTSMYLCASSPGLAGSGANVLTFGAGSRLTVL.

This chain uses TRBV4-2 with TRBJ1-1, with D possibly matching TRBD1 (5 bases). V lost 1 base to trimming and J lost 3 bases, with 15 bases between them. Germline V gives CDR1 LGHNA, CDR2 YNFKEQ. The CDR3 sequence is 16 residues long. The CDR3 region is CASSQVSVRDDTEAFF. CDR3 sequence (DNA): TGTGCCAGCAGCCAAGTGTCCGTCAGGGACGACACTGAAGCTTTCTTT.